The 30 T cell receptor beta chains reported below all come from one sample, sequenced in a study of T cell repertoires in cytomegalovirus infection. These receptors have no identified antigens. A single record per CDR3 protein comes from TCRdb applying MiXCR to the reads. The sample records about 360,000 distinct CDR3 sequences, about a third being singletons. The sample here was cultured PBMCs, taken from culture after CMV antigen stimulation. The receptors originated from a human donor in good health (CMV status not recorded). Some clones in this sample may be carry-over from other donors' samples.

V usage is TRBV4-1 and J usage is TRBJ2-3; a possible D gene is TRBD1 (6 bases). The CDR3 has 14 residues. V was trimmed by 1 base and J by 10 bases, leaving 15 bases between them. Germline V CDR1 and CDR2: MGHRA, YSYEKL. CDR3 DNA sequence: TGCGCCAGCAGCCAAGTGGGACAAAGTCGGGCGCAGTATTTT. It specifies CASSQVGQSRAQYF.

This clonotype has more than one count but fewer than ten. The chain joins TRBV28 to TRBJ2-3, with 10 bases aligning to TRBD2. V lost 4 bases and J lost 4; bases outside the gene matches: 5. Germline CDR1 MDHEN, CDR2 SYDVKM. The CDR3 totals 15 residues. The chain's CDR3 is CASSSSGGLADTQYF. CDR3 sequence (DNA): TGTGCCAGCAGTTCTAGCGGGGGACTCGCAGATACGCAGTATTTT.

This clonotype was detected a few times. V usage is TRBV7-2 and J usage is TRBJ1-4, with a weak D call TRBD1 (6 bases). Trimming pared 3 bases from V and 8 bases from J, leaving 10 bases between. The germline gives CDR1 SGHTA, CDR2 FQGNSA. There are 13 residues in the CDR3. The CDR3 reads CASSFDRPEKLFF. For the CDR3, the DNA is TGTGCCAGCAGCTTTGACAGGCCCGAAAAACTGTTTTTT.

The chain has TRBV20-1 and TRBJ2-5, with D possibly TRBD2 on 5 matching bases. Germline lookup yields CDR1 DFQATT and CDR2 SNEGSKA (reference sequence). The CDR3 spans 12 residues. The V and J ends lost 5 bases and 5 bases respectively, with 12 bases between them. CDR3 coding DNA: TGCAGTGCTGATGTAGCGAGGGAGACCCAGTACTTC. This sequence encodes CSADVARETQYF.

This clonotype was picked up one time. V usage is TRBV19 and J usage is TRBJ1-2; the match to TRBD1 covers 9 bases. Unmatched junction bases numbered 8, after V lost 7 bases and J lost 8 bases. Germline CDR1 is LNHDA and CDR2 is SQIVND (reference sequence). There are 13 residues in the CDR3. The CDR3: CASKLRDREGYTF. The CDR3 DNA sequence: TGTGCCAGTAAACTGAGGGACAGGGAAGGCTACACCTTC.

The chain combines TRBV6-5 with TRBJ1-6, with D uncertain. This CDR3 is built from 16 residues. Germline V CDR1 and CDR2: MNHEY, SVGAGI. Trimming pared 2 bases from V and 7 bases from J, leaving 15 bases between. The CDR3, as DNA: TGTGCCAGCAGTTACACAATCGGACGGAAAAATTCACCCCTCCACTTT. Its protein is CASSYTIGRKNSPLHF.

This chain uses TRBV2 with TRBJ2-2, with D perhaps TRBD2 (6 bases). CDR1 is SNHLY, CDR2 FYNNEI, per germline. The CDR3 extends over 15 amino acids. The ends were cut back, 7 bases at V and 0 bases at J, with 12 bases in the middle. DNA of the CDR3: TGTGCCAGCAAGGAGCTAGCGACGAACACCGGGGAGCTGTTTTTT. This sequence encodes CASKELATNTGELFF.

The gene calls are TRBV19 and TRBJ2-5; 8 positions match TRBD1. J lost 4 bases, V lost 5 bases, and 12 bases had no gene match. CDR3 length: 16 amino acids. The germline V gene has CDR1 LNHDA and CDR2 SQIVND (reference sequence). CDR3 sequence (DNA): TGTGCCAGTAGTTCGCCCAGGGGACAGGCTGGAGAGACCCAGTACTTC. This codes for CASSSPRGQAGETQYF.

This chain connects TRBV28 to TRBJ2-1; 10 bases are shared with TRBD2. The CDR3 has 16 residues. The V gene's germline CDR1 is MDHEN and CDR2 SYDVKM. V lost 5 bases, J lost 4 bases, and 8 bases stayed unmatched. The CDR3 DNA follows: TGTGCCAGCAGTCTTGGTGCAGCGGGAGGGTACAATGAGCAGTTCTTC. As protein: CASSLGAAGGYNEQFF.

This sequence joins TRBV7-2 and TRBJ1-2, with D possibly TRBD1 on 5 matching bases. Germline V gene data show CDR1 as SGHTA and CDR2 as FQGNSA. The CDR3 loop spans 14 amino acids. Between the trimmed V and J ends, which lost 3 bases and 8 bases, there was a span of 16 bases. The CDR3 DNA is TGTGCCAGCAGCTTCCCCGGGACGGCAAGAGGCTACACCTTC. As protein: CASSFPGTARGYTF.

The sample holds a few counts of this clonotype. The chain links TRBV7-9 to TRBJ2-1, with D hard to call. This CDR3 is 16 amino acids long. The V and J ends lost 0 bases and 4 bases respectively, with 13 bases between them. Per the germline V gene, CDR1 is SEHNR and CDR2 is FQNEAQ (reference sequence). The CDR3 here is CASSLAGPTLYNEQFF. DNA of the CDR3: TGTGCCAGCAGCTTAGCTGGCCCAACCCTTTACAATGAGCAGTTCTTC. Looking up the rest from reference TRBV7-9 and TRBJ2-1 gives the full variable domain: DTGVSQNPRHKITKRGQNVTFRCDPISEHNRLYWYRQTLGQGPEFLTYFQNEAQLEKSRLLSDRFSAERPKGSFSTLEIQRTEQGDSAMYLCASSLAGPTLYNEQFFGPGTRLTVL.

The chain links TRBV7-6 to TRBJ2-1; 16 bases match TRBD2. After removal of 6 bases from V and 8 bases from J, the junction contained 4 bases not matched to a gene. This CDR3 has 15 residues. Looked up from germline, CDR1 is SGHVS and CDR2 is FNYEAQ. CDR3 in DNA: TGTGCCAGCAGGGGACTAGCGGGAGGGATGGATGAGCAGTTCTTC. It translates to CASRGLAGGMDEQFF.

The rearrangement joins TRBV5-4 to TRBJ1-3; the match to TRBD1 covers 8 bases. The V segment lost 4 bases and the J segment 0 bases; nucleotides outside the gene matches: 18. Germline V gene sequence: CDR1 SGHNT, CDR2 YYREEE (reference sequence). This CDR3 has 20 residues. This CDR3 is CASSVGGGQVRPSSGNTIYF. In DNA, the CDR3 is TGTGCCAGCAGCGTGGGGGGGGGACAGGTCCGCCCAAGCTCTGGAAACACCATATATTTT.

This clonotype was recorded a few times. The gene calls are TRBV19 and TRBJ1-4; 11 bases line up with TRBD1. Trimming cost V 6 bases and J 4 bases; bases outside gene matches: 4. CDR3 length equals 15 residues. CDR1 and CDR2 from the germline V gene are LNHDA and SQIVND (reference sequence). This CDR3 is CASSTGTGGNEKLFF. CDR3 sequence (DNA): TGTGCCAGTAGCACCGGGACAGGGGGTAATGAAAAACTGTTTTTT.

This clonotype was observed a few times. The genes are TRBV6-2 or TRBV6-3 and TRBJ2-1; 12 bases agree with TRBD1. This CDR3 spans 14 amino acids. J gave up 7 bases and V 6 bases, and 4 bases lay outside the gene matches. CDR1 MNHEY and CDR2 SVGEGT come from the germline V gene. CDR3: CASRWDRGRNEQFF. For the CDR3, the DNA is TGTGCCAGCAGGTGGGACAGGGGGCGTAATGAGCAGTTCTTC.

A note on this clonotype: Compared with germline, one end of the junction differs, possibly owing to a read error. The chain combines TRBV20-1 with TRBJ1-1, with a weak D call TRBD1 (5 bases). Germline CDR1 and CDR2: DFQATT and SNEGSKA (reference sequence). The CDR3 contains 14 residues. The CDR3 sequence is CSARDRQGRTEAFF. The DNA for the CDR3 is TGCAGTGCTAGAGATCGCCAGGGCCGCACTGAAGCCTTCTTT.

There are a few counts of this clonotype. The CDR3 region is CASSQEGQGTYNEQFF. CDR3 nucleotide sequence: TGTGCCAGCAGCCAAGAGGGACAGGGGACCTACAATGAGCAGTTCTTC. The chain employs TRBV3-1 and TRBJ2-1; 10 nucleotides line up with TRBD1. Per germline, CDR1 LGHDT and CDR2 YNNKEL (reference sequence). Trimming at V came to 0 bases and at J to 2 bases, leaving 1 base not matched to a gene. The CDR3 loop spans 16 amino acids.

In this sample, this clonotype turned up a few times. The rearrangement joins TRBV7-2 to TRBJ2-3; tentatively, D is TRBD1 (6 bases). There are 16 residues in the CDR3. V lost 6 bases to trimming and J lost 5 bases, with 21 bases between them. CDR1 SGHTA and CDR2 FQGNSA come from the germline V gene. In nucleotides, the CDR3 is TGTGCCAGCAGAGAAATCGCTGGTCTCAGGGGAGATACGCAGTATTTT. Protein sequence: CASREIAGLRGDTQYF.

The V gene is TRBV19, the J gene TRBJ1-2; possible D gene TRBD1, 5 bases. Looked up from germline, CDR1 is LNHDA and CDR2 is SQIVND (reference sequence). The CDR3 totals 16 residues. With 6 bases removed from V and 4 bases from J, the gap between germline ends came to 21 bases. The CDR3 sequence is CASSPGLPQVPYGYTF. CDR3 nucleotide sequence: TGTGCCAGTAGCCCGGGACTTCCCCAGGTCCCCTATGGCTACACCTTC.

The chain employs TRBV20-1 and TRBJ1-1; D gene unclear. Germline CDR1 is DFQATT and CDR2 is SNEGSKA (reference sequence). V was clipped by 0 bases and J by 0 bases, with 8 bases between them. The CDR3 is 14 residues long. This CDR3 is CSARDPQMNTEAFF. For the CDR3, the DNA is TGCAGTGCTAGAGATCCCCAAATGAACACTGAAGCTTTCTTT.

This clonotype occurred a few times. The V gene is TRBV7-2, the J gene TRBJ2-7, with a weak D call TRBD1 (6 bases). V was shortened by 5 bases and J by 7 bases, with 12 bases between the two germline ends. The CDR3 has 12 residues. The V gene's germline CDR1 is SGHTA and CDR2 FQGNSA. The CDR3 DNA sequence: TGTGCCAGCAGCGTACAGGGCCGGGAGCAGTACGTC. Translated: CASSVQGREQYV.

This chain joins TRBV2 and TRBJ2-3; the D call may be TRBD1 or TRBD2 (5 bases each). The CDR3 has 13 residues. With 4 bases removed from V and 4 bases from J, the gap between germline ends came to 9 bases. The germline V gene encodes CDR1 SNHLY and CDR2 FYNNEI. The CDR3 DNA is TGTGCCAGCAGTGCGGGGCCAGCAGATACGCAGTATTTT. Amino acid sequence: CASSAGPADTQYF.

The chain has TRBV7-2 and TRBJ1-1; D might be TRBD1 (6 bases). The CDR3 has 14 amino acids. V was shortened by 1 base and J by 9 bases, with 15 bases between the two germline ends. Germline values: CDR1 SGHTA, CDR2 FQGNSA. The CDR3 protein is CASSLDAGQIKAFF. CDR3 bases: TGTGCCAGCAGCTTAGATGCAGGACAGATAAAAGCTTTCTTT.

The J gene is TRBJ2-3, the V gene TRBV7-9; 8 bases line up with TRBD2. The CDR3 sequence is 16 residues long. V gave up 1 base and J gave up 2 bases; unmatched junction bases: 5. Germline-derived CDR1 and CDR2 are SEHNR and FQNEAQ (reference sequence). The CDR3 spells CASSLGLARSTDTQYF. Here the CDR3 DNA reads TGTGCCAGCAGCTTAGGACTAGCGAGGTCCACAGATACGCAGTATTTT.

The table lists this clonotype with a few counts. The chain couples TRBV12-3 or TRBV12-4 to TRBJ1-1, with a tentative D call TRBD1 (5 bases). Trimming cost V 3 bases and J 4 bases, with 12 bases left between them. The CDR3 is 14 amino acids. CDR3 DNA: TGTGCCAGCAGTTTCACCTCCAGGGCCACTGAAGCTTTCTTT. Its protein is CASSFTSRATEAFF.

This clonotype was seen more than once but under ten times. J is TRBJ2-1 and V is TRBV12-3 or TRBV12-4; D is ambiguous. The CDR3 sequence is 13 residues long. V lost 1 base, J lost 10 bases, and 11 bases lay in between. As DNA, the CDR3 is TGTGCCAGCAGTTTAGGTGGGTTCGCCGAGCAGTTCTTC. It yields the protein CASSLGGFAEQFF.

CDR3 residues: CAWRSTGGSWDTQYF. The CDR3 DNA reads TGTGCCTGGAGGAGCACAGGGGGGAGCTGGGATACGCAGTATTTT. The V call is TRBV30, the J call TRBJ2-3; 8 bases align to TRBD1. The trim removed 3 bases at V and 6 bases at J, leaving 11 bases unmatched. Germline values: CDR1 GTSNPN, CDR2 SVGIG (reference sequence). CDR3 size: 15 residues.

The sample holds a few counts of this clonotype. This chain joins TRBV20-1 and TRBJ2-1; 9 bases match TRBD1. Unmatched junction bases numbered 14, after V lost 5 bases and J lost 9 bases. In germline, CDR1 is DFQATT, CDR2 SNEGSKA (reference sequence). The CDR3 length is 15 residues. For the CDR3, the DNA is TGCAGTGCTTGGGACCGGGACAGGGTCTTAGGTGAGCAGTTCTTC. Its protein is CSAWDRDRVLGEQFF.

At least ten counts were recorded for this clonotype. The chain uses TRBV7-2 and TRBJ1-1, with 9 bases matching TRBD1. Unmatched junction bases numbered 8, after V lost 4 bases and J lost 5 bases. The CDR3 runs 15 residues. The germline gives CDR1 SGHTA, CDR2 FQGNSA. This CDR3 is CASSSSGQGWTEAFF. The CDR3 DNA sequence: TGTGCCAGCAGCTCCTCGGGACAGGGCTGGACTGAAGCTTTCTTT. The entire variable domain, with the rest obtained from reference TRBV7-2 and TRBJ1-1, is as follows: GAGVSQSPSNKVTEKGKDVELRCDPISGHTALYWYRQSLGQGLEFLIYFQGNSAPDKSGLPSDRFSAERTGGSVSTLTIQRTQQEDSAVYLCASSSSGQGWTEAFFGQGTRLTVV.

This clonotype was found a few times. The rearrangement uses TRBV7-8 and TRBJ2-7; D might be TRBD1 (5 bases). CDR1 is SGHVS, CDR2 FQNEAQ, per germline. CDR3 size: 16 residues. V lost 4 bases and J lost 7, with 23 bases in between. This CDR3 reads CASSSQTPIQGGEQYV. The CDR3 nucleotides are TGTGCCAGCAGCTCACAGACCCCAATTCAGGGTGGAGAGCAGTACGTC.